Below, 14 T cell receptor beta chains from the same sample are listed, as sequenced in a study of T cell changes during pregnancy in multiple sclerosis. Clones were sequenced by immunoSEQ multiplex PCR, and TCRdb holds only the in-frame ones, with some missing. The repertoire consists of under 110,000 clones, with approximately 90% occurring once and the leading ten covering roughly 1.5%. This sample comprised peripheral blood, obtained after pregnancy. These receptors all come from a female donor with multiple sclerosis, enrolled in a pregnancy study.

The rearrangement joins TRBV5-1 to TRBJ2-7; the match to TRBD2 covers 12 bases. The V segment lost 4 bases and the J segment 3 bases; nucleotides outside the gene matches: 5. The CDR3 sequence is 15 residues long. Germline CDR1 SGHRS, CDR2 YFSETQ. The CDR3, as DNA: TGCGCCAGCAGCCCGGGGACTAGCGGGTACTACGAGCAGTACTTC. This codes for CASSPGTSGYYEQYF.

The chain employs TRBV28 and TRBJ2-4; possibly TRBD2 for D (5 bases). V was trimmed by 6 bases and J by 9 bases, leaving 15 bases between them. The germline CDR1 and CDR2 sequences are MDHEN and SYDVKM. The length of the CDR3 is 13 residues. CDR3 loop: CASSLAVAGIQYF. CDR3 sequence (DNA): TGTGCCAGCAGCTTGGCAGTGGCGGGCATTCAGTACTTC.

The chain uses TRBV6-5 and TRBJ1-1; 11 nucleotides match TRBD1. With V trimmed by 2 bases and J by 5 bases, 4 bases remained unmatched. Germline V gene lookup returns CDR1 MNHEY and CDR2 SVGAGI. The CDR3 sequence is 15 residues long. CDR3: CASSYEDRGRTEAFF. The CDR3, as DNA: TGTGCCAGCAGTTACGAGGACAGGGGGCGTACTGAAGCTTTCTTT.

This clone was observed a few times. The V and J genes are TRBV18 and TRBJ2-2; the D gene is possibly TRBD1 (5 bases). V dropped 2 bases and J dropped 5 bases, with 9 bases sitting between them. There are 14 residues in the CDR3. Germline V gene sequence: CDR1 KGHSH, CDR2 LQKENI. The CDR3 loop reads CASSPGAGTGELFF. The CDR3 DNA is TGTGCCAGCTCACCAGGGGCAGGGACCGGGGAGCTGTTTTTT.

The chain joins TRBV2 to TRBJ2-4; 9 bases align to TRBD1. The CDR3 loop spans 13 amino acids. V lost 6 bases, J lost 9 bases, and 6 bases stayed unmatched. Germline CDR1 reads SNHLY; CDR2 reads FYNNEI. CDR3 sequence: CASSRDRVGIQYF. The CDR3 DNA is TGTGCCAGCAGCCGGGACAGGGTCGGCATTCAGTACTTC.

Here the CDR3 DNA reads TGTGCCAGCAGTGCGGAGGGGAGTGGAAGAGGCTACACCTTC. Its protein is CASSAEGSGRGYTF. The chain recombines TRBV2 with TRBJ1-2, with a possible D match to TRBD1 (5 bases). Germline CDR1 reads SNHLY; CDR2 reads FYNNEI. The length of the CDR3 is 14 residues. V gave up 4 bases and J gave up 8 bases, with 17 bases separating them.

This chain links TRBV6-5 with TRBJ1-3, with no clear D. The CDR3 totals 16 residues. V was clipped by 2 bases and J by 1 base, with 12 bases between them. Per the germline V gene, CDR1 is MNHEY and CDR2 is SVGAGI. The CDR3 is CASSYNPSGSGNTIYF. CDR3 nucleotide sequence: TGTGCCAGCAGTTACAACCCTAGCGGTTCTGGAAACACCATATATTTT.

The gene calls are TRBV7-9 and TRBJ1-2, with D possibly being TRBD1 (5 bases). V lost 10 bases and J 8 bases, leaving 23 bases between the germline ends. Germline V gene sequence: CDR1 SEHNR, CDR2 FQNEAQ (reference sequence). CDR3 size: 14 residues. CDR3 protein: CATDDRQSLEGYTF. The DNA for the CDR3 is TGTGCCACCGACGACCGACAGTCCTTGGAGGGCTACACCTTC.

The gene calls are TRBV27 and TRBJ2-3, with TRBD2 matching over 10 bases. CDR3 size: 15 residues. Trimming cost V 8 bases and J 2 bases; bases outside gene matches: 7. In germline, CDR1 is MNHEY, CDR2 SMNVEV (reference sequence). In DNA form, the CDR3 reads TGTGCCAGCTCGGGACTAGCGCGGCTCACAGATACGCAGTATTTT. It is translated as CASSGLARLTDTQYF.

V and J are TRBV19 and TRBJ1-2; the D gene is possibly TRBD1 (6 bases). Germline values: CDR1 LNHDA, CDR2 SQIVND (reference sequence). Trimming stripped 8 bases from V and 8 bases from J, with 18 bases between. CDR3 length: 13 amino acids. This CDR3 is CASLDRLRVGYTF. The DNA of the CDR3 is TGTGCCAGTCTCGACAGGTTGCGGGTCGGCTACACCTTC.

The CDR3 DNA sequence: TGTGCCAGCAGTGAAACCCGGCTAGCGGGGGCCCACGAGCAGTACTTC. It specifies CASSETRLAGAHEQYF. The chain has TRBV2 and TRBJ2-7; TRBD2 aligns across 10 bases. CDR1 and CDR2 from the germline V gene are SNHLY and FYNNEI. V dropped 2 bases and J dropped 5; count of bases not matched to a gene: 9. The CDR3 contains 16 residues.

The V call is TRBV18, the J call TRBJ1-2, with D perhaps TRBD1 (6 bases). Germline V gives CDR1 KGHSH, CDR2 LQKENI. The V gene lost 0 bases and the J gene lost 4 bases, with 15 bases spanning the gap. The CDR3 is 16 residues long. CDR3 residues: CASSPPIRTDLYGYTF. The CDR3 DNA sequence: TGTGCCAGCTCACCACCGATCCGGACAGACCTCTATGGCTACACCTTC.

This clone has just one count. The chain has TRBV7-9 and TRBJ2-7; D is ambiguous. Trimming removed 5 bases from V and 5 bases from J, with 10 bases in between. CDR1 and CDR2 (germline): SEHNR, FQNEAQ (reference sequence). This CDR3 is 12 amino acids long. CDR3 sequence: CASSPPPDEQYF. The CDR3 region has the DNA TGTGCCAGCAGCCCCCCACCGGACGAGCAGTACTTC.

The V gene is TRBV28, the J gene TRBJ2-3, with 9 bases lining up with TRBD2. There are 16 residues in the CDR3. Germline-derived CDR1 and CDR2 are MDHEN and SYDVKM. With 6 bases clipped from V and 4 bases from J, the junction kept 11 bases outside the gene matches. CDR3: CASRPLLAGRADTQYF. CDR3 DNA sequence: TGTGCCAGCAGACCACTCCTAGCGGGAAGAGCAGATACGCAGTATTTT.